Listed below are T cell receptor beta chains from one sample, sequenced in a study of blood T cell repertoires in COVID-19. Clones were read by immunoSEQ multiplex PCR, and TCRdb kept only the in-frame ones, dropping some. The table has 200,000 to 250,000 clones, around 83% seen once. The sample comprised PBMCs or T cells enriched from blood (not recorded which). All receptors come from a woman between 40 and 50 years old with acute COVID-19. The CDR3 runs from the conserved cysteine through the conserved F or W. A D gene is named only where the DNA matches it firmly. A clone size is listed for some rows: how often the clone was seen (once, few, many), or a class if it is expanded.

d_gene: -; abundance: -; v_gene: TRBV7-6; j_gene: TRBJ2-1; CDR3aa: CASSSSEEGARSYNEQFF; CDR3nt: TGTGCCAGCAGCTCCAGTGAGGAGGGGGCCCGCTCCTACAATGAGCAGTTCTTC
d_gene: TRBD2; abundance: -; v_gene: TRBV9; j_gene: TRBJ2-3; CDR3aa: CASSPLLAAGGPRDTQYF; CDR3nt: TGTGCCAGCAGCCCCCTCCTCGCTGCGGGGGGCCCTAGGGATACGCAGTATTTT
d_gene: TRBD2; abundance: -; v_gene: TRBV5-1; j_gene: TRBJ2-7; CDR3aa: CASSLAPGLAGQGQYF; CDR3nt: TGCGCCAGCAGCTTGGCCCCGGGACTAGCGGGGCAGGGGCAGTACTTC
d_gene: -; abundance: -; v_gene: TRBV7-3; j_gene: TRBJ1-6; CDR3aa: CASSLQGRNSPLHF; CDR3nt: TGTGCCAGCAGCTTACAGGGCCGTAATTCACCCCTCCACTTT
d_gene: -; abundance: -; v_gene: TRBV7-9; j_gene: TRBJ2-1; CDR3aa: CASSSVGGSSYNEQFF; CDR3nt: TGTGCCAGCAGCTCCGTAGGGGGTAGCTCCTACAATGAGCAGTTCTTC
d_gene: -; abundance: -; v_gene: TRBV19; j_gene: TRBJ1-3; CDR3aa: CASRGQGLSGNTIYF; CDR3nt: TGTGCCAGTAGGGGCCAGGGACTATCTGGAAACACCATATATTTT
d_gene: -; abundance: once; v_gene: TRBV11-2; j_gene: TRBJ1-2; CDR3aa: CASSLTPASGYTF; CDR3nt: TGTGCCAGCAGCTTAACTCCCGCTAGCGGCTACACCTTC
d_gene: -; abundance: -; v_gene: TRBV9; j_gene: TRBJ1-3; CDR3aa: CASSSSGLWNTIYF; CDR3nt: TGTGCCAGCAGCAGCTCAGGGTTATGGAACACCATATATTTT
d_gene: -; abundance: few; v_gene: TRBV19; j_gene: TRBJ1-1; CDR3aa: CASSILGGEAFF; CDR3nt: TGTGCCAGTAGTATTTTGGGAGGGGAAGCTTTCTTT
d_gene: -; abundance: -; v_gene: TRBV7-3; j_gene: TRBJ2-5; CDR3aa: CASSLTSGRQPYF; CDR3nt: TGTGCCAGCAGCTTAACTAGCGGAAGGCAACCGTACTTC
d_gene: -; abundance: -; v_gene: TRBV6-1; j_gene: TRBJ2-3; CDR3aa: CASSTIEAGTDTQYF; CDR3nt: TGTGCCAGCAGCACAATCGAAGCGGGCACAGATACGCAGTATTTT
d_gene: -; abundance: once; v_gene: TRBV12-3/TRBV12-4; j_gene: TRBJ2-7; CDR3aa: CASSPGKYEQYF; CDR3nt: TGTGCCAGCAGTCCAGGGAAGTACGAGCAGTACTTC
d_gene: TRBD2; abundance: -; v_gene: TRBV7-9; j_gene: TRBJ2-2; CDR3aa: CASSLVAGGPTGELFF; CDR3nt: TGTGCCAGCAGCTTAGTGGCGGGAGGGCCGACCGGGGAGCTGTTTTTT
d_gene: -; abundance: -; v_gene: TRBV9; j_gene: TRBJ1-1; CDR3aa: CASSEWEAGTEAFF; CDR3nt: TGTGCCAGCAGCGAGTGGGAAGCGGGCACTGAAGCTTTCTTT
d_gene: TRBD1; abundance: once; v_gene: TRBV9; j_gene: TRBJ1-4; CDR3aa: CASSVDVGTGASEKLFF; CDR3nt: TGTGCCAGCAGCGTAGACGTAGGGACAGGGGCCAGTGAAAAACTGTTTTTT
d_gene: TRBD2; abundance: -; v_gene: TRBV28; j_gene: TRBJ2-1; CDR3aa: CASTQASGGLSYNEQFF; CDR3nt: TGTGCCAGCACACAAGCTAGCGGGGGGCTCTCCTACAATGAGCAGTTCTTC
d_gene: -; abundance: -; v_gene: TRBV6-5; j_gene: TRBJ2-5; CDR3aa: CASGELTQYF; CDR3nt: TGTGCCAGCGGAGAGTTGACCCAGTACTTC
d_gene: TRBD2; abundance: -; v_gene: TRBV9; j_gene: TRBJ2-4; CDR3aa: CASSLMDRDYPGRNIQYF; CDR3nt: TGTGCCAGCAGCTTAATGGACCGGGACTACCCTGGTAGAAACATTCAGTACTTC
d_gene: -; abundance: -; v_gene: TRBV6-2/TRBV6-3; j_gene: TRBJ1-5; CDR3aa: CASSLQQGSNQPQHF; CDR3nt: TGTGCCAGCAGCCTTCAACAGGGCTCCAATCAGCCCCAGCATTTT
d_gene: TRBD1; abundance: -; v_gene: TRBV19; j_gene: TRBJ1-2; CDR3aa: CASGIRDRGPYGYTF; CDR3nt: TGTGCCAGTGGTATAAGGGACAGGGGGCCATATGGCTACACCTTC
d_gene: TRBD1; abundance: -; v_gene: TRBV5-5; j_gene: TRBJ1-4; CDR3aa: CASSLNDRDHEKLFF; CDR3nt: TGTGCCAGCAGCTTAAACGACAGGGACCATGAAAAACTGTTTTTT
d_gene: -; abundance: -; v_gene: TRBV7-3; j_gene: TRBJ2-1; CDR3aa: CASSLTPESSYNEQFF; CDR3nt: TGTGCCAGCAGCCTGACTCCGGAGAGCTCCTACAATGAGCAGTTCTTC
d_gene: -; abundance: -; v_gene: TRBV12-3/TRBV12-4; j_gene: TRBJ2-5; CDR3aa: CASRTSKAETQYF; CDR3nt: TGTGCCAGCAGGACTAGTAAGGCGGAGACCCAGTACTTC
d_gene: TRBD2; abundance: -; v_gene: TRBV11-2; j_gene: TRBJ2-5; CDR3aa: CASSPLAGAILPQYF; CDR3nt: TGTGCCAGCAGCCCTCTAGCGGGGGCCATCCTGCCCCAGTACTTC
d_gene: TRBD1; abundance: -; v_gene: TRBV9; j_gene: TRBJ1-1; CDR3aa: CASSPRTGTEAFF; CDR3nt: TGTGCCAGCAGCCCCCGGACAGGCACTGAAGCTTTCTTT
d_gene: -; abundance: -; v_gene: TRBV4-2; j_gene: TRBJ2-1; CDR3aa: CASSQGLGAGNEQFF; CDR3nt: TGTGCCAGCAGCCAAGGTCTAGGGGCTGGGAATGAGCAGTTCTTC
d_gene: TRBD1; abundance: -; v_gene: TRBV5-1; j_gene: TRBJ1-4; CDR3aa: CASSFDRGQGEKLFF; CDR3nt: TGCGCCAGCAGCTTTGACAGGGGGCAGGGGGAAAAACTGTTTTTT
d_gene: TRBD1; abundance: -; v_gene: TRBV10-2; j_gene: TRBJ1-2; CDR3aa: CASSRDRNYGYTF; CDR3nt: TGCGCCAGCAGTAGGGACAGGAACTATGGCTACACCTTC
d_gene: -; abundance: once; v_gene: TRBV9; j_gene: TRBJ2-1; CDR3aa: CASSSGGQVWSYNEQFF; CDR3nt: TGTGCCAGCAGCTCCGGCGGGCAGGTGTGGTCCTACAATGAGCAGTTCTTC
d_gene: -; abundance: -; v_gene: TRBV10-1; j_gene: TRBJ1-1; CDR3aa: CARQTRDIPSMNTEAFF; CDR3nt: TGCGCCAGACAGACTCGGGACATACCCTCGATGAACACTGAAGCTTTCTTT
d_gene: -; abundance: -; v_gene: TRBV5-8; j_gene: TRBJ2-5; CDR3aa: CASSLMRETQYF; CDR3nt: TGTGCCAGCAGCTTGATGCGCGAGACCCAGTACTTC
d_gene: -; abundance: once; v_gene: TRBV4-1; j_gene: TRBJ1-2; CDR3aa: CASSQVGGLGYTF; CDR3nt: TGCGCCAGCAGCCAAGTAGGCGGGCTTGGCTACACCTTC
d_gene: -; abundance: -; v_gene: TRBV19; j_gene: TRBJ1-3; CDR3aa: CASRRETGSGNTIYF; CDR3nt: TGTGCCAGTAGAAGAGAGACTGGCTCTGGAAACACCATATATTTT
d_gene: -; abundance: -; v_gene: TRBV6-5; j_gene: TRBJ2-7; CDR3aa: CASSYSGGEQYF; CDR3nt: TGTGCCAGCAGTTACTCCGGGGGAGAGCAGTACTTC
d_gene: -; abundance: -; v_gene: TRBV19; j_gene: TRBJ1-1; CDR3aa: CASSIDGRVGTEAFF; CDR3nt: TGTGCCAGTAGTATAGATGGCAGGGTAGGGACTGAAGCTTTCTTT
d_gene: -; abundance: -; v_gene: TRBV6-5; j_gene: TRBJ2-7; CDR3aa: CASSLYPDGSSYEQYF; CDR3nt: TGTGCCAGCAGTTTATATCCCGACGGGAGCTCCTACGAGCAGTACTTC
d_gene: TRBD1; abundance: few; v_gene: TRBV3-1/TRBV3-2; j_gene: TRBJ2-1; CDR3aa: CASSSRDRGLGEQFF; CDR3nt: TGTGCCAGCAGCAGCCGGGACAGGGGGCTTGGTGAGCAGTTCTTC
d_gene: TRBD1; abundance: -; v_gene: TRBV7-9; j_gene: TRBJ1-2; CDR3aa: CASSPPDRAYGYTF; CDR3nt: TGTGCCAGCAGCCCCCCCGACAGGGCCTATGGCTACACCTTC
d_gene: -; abundance: -; v_gene: TRBV24-1; j_gene: TRBJ1-4; CDR3aa: CATSDGLGDNEKLFF; CDR3nt: TGTGCCACCAGTGATGGTCTGGGAGATAATGAAAAACTGTTTTTT
d_gene: -; abundance: -; v_gene: TRBV27; j_gene: TRBJ2-7; CDR3aa: CASSSRLETYEQYF; CDR3nt: TGTGCCAGCAGTTCCAGACTCGAGACCTACGAGCAGTACTTC
d_gene: -; abundance: -; v_gene: TRBV6-5; j_gene: TRBJ1-2; CDR3aa: CASSRGTTSYGYTF; CDR3nt: TGTGCCAGCAGTAGGGGGACAACTTCCTATGGCTACACCTTC
d_gene: -; abundance: few; v_gene: TRBV29-1; j_gene: TRBJ1-2; CDR3aa: CSVEGQGGGYTF; CDR3nt: TGCAGCGTTGAAGGGCAGGGAGGTGGCTACACCTTC
d_gene: -; abundance: -; v_gene: TRBV4-3; j_gene: TRBJ2-7; CDR3aa: CASSQAGVPGYEQYF; CDR3nt: TGCGCCAGCAGCCAAGCCGGGGTCCCCGGCTACGAGCAGTACTTC
d_gene: -; abundance: -; v_gene: TRBV28; j_gene: TRBJ2-1; CDR3aa: CASSSPTGSNEQFF; CDR3nt: TGTGCCAGCAGTTCCCCCACAGGGTCCAATGAGCAGTTCTTC
d_gene: -; abundance: -; v_gene: TRBV19; j_gene: TRBJ1-3; CDR3aa: CASSPISPGNTIYF; CDR3nt: TGTGCCAGTAGCCCAATTAGTCCCGGAAACACCATATATTTT
d_gene: -; abundance: -; v_gene: TRBV5-5; j_gene: TRBJ2-7; CDR3aa: CASSLLGGGTTYEQYF; CDR3nt: TGTGCCAGCAGCTTGTTGGGGGGAGGAACAACCTACGAGCAGTACTTC